The next 22 T cell receptor beta chains were all read from a single sample in a study of vaccination and CD4 T cells after COVID-19. TCRdb re-analysed the PCR reads in MiXCR, keeping a single row per CDR3 protein. The sample lists 25,000 or so distinct CDR3 sequences, 50% occurring once. Indicated time point: late sampling 161 to 241 days after vaccination in three convalescent patients. Here the sequenced sample was CD4+ T cells from blood, taken about 7 months after SARS-CoV-2 vaccination. Receptors were obtained from a human donor who had recovered from COVID-19.

The chain couples TRBV28 to TRBJ2-1; D not certain. Per germline, CDR1 MDHEN and CDR2 SYDVKM. Trimming removed 1 base from V and 12 bases from J, with 13 bases in between. The CDR3 totals 13 residues. CDR3 region: CASSLSHSPSQFF. The DNA for the CDR3 is TGTGCCAGCAGTTTATCCCACAGCCCCTCGCAGTTCTTC.

V is TRBV7-2 and J is TRBJ2-1; D is ambiguous. V dropped 1 base and J dropped 0 bases, with 16 bases sitting between them. The CDR3 runs 18 residues. Germline V CDR1 and CDR2: SGHTA, FQGNSA. The CDR3 region is CASSLVSGSRSSYNEQFF. The DNA for the CDR3 is TGTGCCAGCAGCTTAGTCTCCGGGTCTCGGAGCTCCTACAATGAGCAGTTCTTC. Supplemented by reference TRBV7-2 and TRBJ2-1, the full variable domain reads GAGVSQSPSNKVTEKGKDVELRCDPISGHTALYWYRQSLGQGLEFLIYFQGNSAPDKSGLPSDRFSAERTGGSVSTLTIQRTQQEDSAVYLCASSLVSGSRSSYNEQFFGPGTRLTVL.

This clonotype was seen once. J is TRBJ2-1 and V is TRBV6-2 or TRBV6-3; D unresolved. V was pared by 6 bases and J by 0 bases, with 12 bases between. The CDR3 covers 15 residues. Germline lookup yields CDR1 MNHEY and CDR2 SVGEGT. The CDR3: CASSEQDGSYNEQFF. The DNA for the CDR3 is TGTGCCAGCAGCGAGCAGGACGGCTCCTACAATGAGCAGTTCTTC.

The chain recombines TRBV7-9 with TRBJ2-7, with 14 bases aligning to TRBD2. The CDR3 length is 14 residues. In germline, CDR1 is SEHNR, CDR2 FQNEAQ (reference sequence). V trimming: 7 bases; J trimming: 5 bases; junction bases outside the gene matches: 4. CDR3 in amino acids: CASTQTSGRDEQYF. For the CDR3, the DNA is TGTGCCAGCACCCAGACTAGCGGGAGGGACGAGCAGTACTTC.

Only a few counts were recorded for this clonotype. The chain has TRBV28 and TRBJ1-2, with D maybe TRBD1 (5 bases). Per the germline V gene, CDR1 is MDHEN and CDR2 is SYDVKM. The CDR3 extends over 15 amino acids. Trimming cost V 3 bases and J 8 bases, with 19 bases left between them. DNA for the CDR3: TGTGCCAGCAGTTTGACCACTCAGGGAGAGCTAGGCTACACCTTC. Translated: CASSLTTQGELGYTF.

This rearrangement joins TRBV24-1 to TRBJ2-2; 9 nucleotides match TRBD1. The V segment lost 3 bases and the J segment 5 bases; nucleotides outside the gene matches: 3. CDR1 is KGHDR, CDR2 SFDVKD, per germline. The CDR3 has 15 amino acids. The CDR3 nucleotides are TGTGCCACCAGTGATACAGGGGGCGCGACCGGGGAGCTGTTTTTT. Protein: CATSDTGGATGELFF.

This clonotype was found a few times. This sequence joins TRBV4-3 and TRBJ2-3; 10 positions match TRBD1. CDR1 is LGHNA and CDR2 is YSLEER in the germline V gene. The CDR3 extends over 16 amino acids. J lost 0 bases, V lost 3 bases, and 3 bases had no gene match. The DNA of the CDR3 is TGCGCCAGCAGCCAGGACAGGGGGTGGAGCACAGATACGCAGTATTTT. Its translation is CASSQDRGWSTDTQYF.

V gene TRBV28 combines with J gene TRBJ1-5, with D perhaps TRBD1 (6 bases). CDR1 and CDR2 from the germline V gene are MDHEN and SYDVKM. Trimming left V 5 bases short and J 3 bases short, with 14 bases between. The CDR3 is 15 amino acids. The CDR3 loop is CASSPRGRDNQPQHF. The CDR3 coding sequence is TGTGCCAGCAGTCCCAGGGGAAGGGACAATCAGCCCCAGCATTTT.

This clonotype was seen just once. V is TRBV28 and J is TRBJ1-4, with TRBD1 identical over 9 bases. Trimming removed 6 bases from V and 12 bases from J; junction bases left unmatched: 17. Germline-derived CDR1 and CDR2 are MDHEN and SYDVKM. This CDR3 has 16 residues. The CDR3 nucleotides read TGTGCCAGCAGAGCGGGGACAGGGCGTAGGTTTGGGGAACTGTTTTTT. This gives the protein CASRAGTGRRFGELFF.

The sample holds a few counts of this clonotype. The gene calls are TRBV11-3 and TRBJ1-2; 7 positions match TRBD1. CDR1 and CDR2 from the germline V gene are SGHNT and YENEEA. With 1 base clipped from V and 8 bases from J, the junction kept 19 bases outside the gene matches. The CDR3 consists of 18 residues. The CDR3, as DNA: TGTGCCAGCAGCTTAGGGGACAGTTACCTACGGCCGGCTATGGGCTACACCTTC. Amino acid sequence: CASSLGDSYLRPAMGYTF.

This chain uses TRBV6-1 with TRBJ2-7; tentatively, D is TRBD2 (7 bases). The germline V gene encodes CDR1 MNHNS and CDR2 SASEGT. The CDR3 length is 15 residues. The V gene lost 2 bases and the J gene lost 4 bases, with 15 bases spanning the gap. CDR3 DNA: TGTGCCAGCAGTGAATTTCTAGGGGGGGGGTACGAGCAGTACTTC. This encodes CASSEFLGGGYEQYF.

V is TRBV10-3 and J is TRBJ2-5; 7 bases match TRBD1. Germline V lookup: CDR1 ENHRY, CDR2 SYGVKD. The trim removed 3 bases at V and 1 base at J, leaving 5 bases unmatched. This CDR3 spans 15 amino acids. DNA for the CDR3: TGTGCCATCAGTGACTCCCGGACAGGCCAAGAGACCCAGTACTTC. Residues: CAISDSRTGQETQYF.

The V and J genes are TRBV27 and TRBJ1-1; no clear D gene. CDR3 length: 14 amino acids. Germline V gene sequence: CDR1 MNHEY, CDR2 SMNVEV (reference sequence). V dropped 7 bases and J dropped 0 bases, with 12 bases sitting between them. The CDR3 sequence is CASTRTGMNTEAFF. In nucleotides, the CDR3 is TGTGCCAGCACCCGGACGGGCATGAACACTGAAGCTTTCTTT.

This clonotype is termed medium-sized (0.01 to 0.1%). This chain connects TRBV6-1 to TRBJ2-5; 10 nucleotides align to TRBD2. The germline V gene encodes CDR1 MNHNS and CDR2 SASEGT. This CDR3 is 15 amino acids long. With V trimmed by 3 bases and J by 2 bases, 3 bases remained unmatched. The CDR3, as DNA: TGTGCCAGCAGTGATTTAGCGGGAGGACAAGAGACCCAGTACTTC. Translating it yields CASSDLAGGQETQYF.

The chain carries TRBV7-6 and TRBJ2-7, with 7 bases identical to TRBD2. The CDR3 extends over 14 amino acids. Germline CDR1 reads SGHVS; CDR2 reads FNYEAQ. Trimming took 3 bases from V and 1 from J; bases not matched to a gene: 3. The CDR3 protein is CASSFGGGSYEQYF. CDR3 nucleotide sequence: TGTGCCAGCAGCTTTGGGGGGGGATCCTACGAGCAGTACTTC.

The chain joins TRBV28 to TRBJ2-3; 12 bases line up with TRBD2. The V and J ends lost 2 bases and 6 bases, in that order; junction bases with no gene match: 15. The CDR3 has 19 amino acids. CDR1 is MDHEN, CDR2 SYDVKM, per germline. CDR3 nucleotides: TGTGCCAGCAGTTTAGTAGGAAGCCTAGGACTAGCGGGACCCGATACGCAGTATTTT. It codes for CASSLVGSLGLAGPDTQYF.

The chain employs TRBV11-2 and TRBJ2-5; 9 bases map to TRBD2. Germline CDR1 SGHAT, CDR2 FQNNGV. The CDR3 loop spans 15 amino acids. V shed 4 bases, J shed 5 bases, and the junction held 8 bases outside the gene matches. For the CDR3, the DNA is TGTGCCAGCAGCTCAGGGGCGGGAGGGGGTGAGACCCAGTACTTC. It specifies CASSSGAGGGETQYF.

The genes are TRBV7-2 and TRBJ1-2; 7 bases match TRBD1. Trimming took 3 bases from V and 8 from J; bases not matched to a gene: 9. From germline, CDR1 is SGHTA and CDR2 FQGNSA. The CDR3 has 14 amino acids. CDR3 DNA: TGTGCCAGCAGCTTCCCACAGGGGTTAGGGGGCTACACCTTC. Its protein product is CASSFPQGLGGYTF.

This clonotype was seen more than once but under ten times. The gene calls are TRBV20-1 and TRBJ1-5; 10 bases map to TRBD1. The V and J ends lost 1 base and 4 bases, in that order; junction bases with no gene match: 1. The CDR3 length is 14 residues. Germline assignment: CDR1 DFQATT and CDR2 SNEGSKA (reference sequence). The CDR3 sequence is CSARAGQGNQPQHF. The CDR3 DNA follows: TGCAGTGCTAGAGCGGGACAGGGGAATCAGCCCCAGCATTTT.

The gene calls are TRBV11-2 and TRBJ1-1; D call uncertain. There are 13 residues in the CDR3. The ends were cut back, 2 bases at V and 1 base at J, with 5 bases in the middle. Germline assignment: CDR1 SGHAT and CDR2 FQNNGV. The CDR3 coding sequence is TGTGCCAGCAGCTTAAACCCGAACACTGAAGCTTTCTTT. The encoded protein is CASSLNPNTEAFF.

The rearrangement joins TRBV6-1 to TRBJ2-7, with D possibly being TRBD2 (5 bases). The CDR3 contains 13 residues. Germline assignment: CDR1 MNHNS and CDR2 SASEGT. The germline V and J ends were trimmed by 3 bases and 1 base, with 7 bases remaining between them. CDR3 DNA sequence: TGTGCCAGCAGTGATGGACTTTCCTACGAGCAGTACTTC. Amino acids: CASSDGLSYEQYF.

The chain uses TRBV20-1 and TRBJ2-7; 7 nucleotides agree with TRBD2. The germline gives CDR1 DFQATT, CDR2 SNEGSKA (reference sequence). This CDR3 has 14 residues. Losses at the gene ends were 5 bases for V and 3 bases for J; bases not matched to a gene: 10. CDR3 sequence (DNA): TGCAGTGCTCCCCGGACTAGTCTTTTCTACGAGCAGTACTTC. It encodes CSAPRTSLFYEQYF.